The rows below give T cell receptor beta chains drawn from one sample of a study of identical twins. One entry per CDR3 protein, called by TCRdb with MiXCR from the 5' RACE reads. This table holds over 550,000 distinct CDR3 sequences, under 8.5% found once. These same data were also listed under a study on yellow fever vaccine responses in identical twins.

Sequenced material: PBMCs. The receptor set was obtained from a woman between 18 and 29 years old in good health. The CDR3 runs from the conserved cysteine through the conserved F or W. Fields, in order: V gene, J gene, D gene, clone size, CDR3 protein, CDR3 DNA. D genes are given only for firm matches. Size tells how often a clone was seen (once, few, many) or the class of an expanded clone, and some rows leave it out.

>TRBV3-1|TRBJ2-3|.|few
CASSQVGSGTTDTQYF
TGTGCCAGCAGCCAAGTAGGCAGCGGAACGACAGATACGCAGTATTTT
>TRBV10-3|TRBJ2-1|TRBD2|many
CAISATSGNRDEQFF
TGTGCCATCAGCGCTACTAGCGGGAATAGGGATGAGCAGTTCTTC
>TRBV5-1|TRBJ2-1|.|many
CASSLPQNFNEQFF
TGCGCCAGCAGCTTGCCCCAGAATTTCAATGAGCAGTTCTTC
>TRBV11-1|TRBJ2-1|.|.
CASSSELAGTLTYNEQFF
TGTGCCAGCAGCTCAGAACTGGCCGGGACTCTAACCTACAATGAGCAGTTCTTC
>TRBV5-6|TRBJ2-7|TRBD1|.
CASSKQTGFSSYEQYF
TGTGCCAGCAGCAAACAGACAGGGTTCAGCTCCTACGAGCAGTACTTC
>TRBV4-1|TRBJ2-6|TRBD1|few
CASSHHRGSGANVLTF
TGCGCCAGCAGCCACCACAGGGGCTCTGGGGCCAACGTCCTGACTTTC
>TRBV27|TRBJ2-1|TRBD2|.
CASTTGLAVYNEQFF
TGTGCCAGCACCACGGGACTAGCGGTCTACAATGAGCAGTTCTTC
>TRBV28|TRBJ2-5|.|.
CASSLHPAQETQYF
TGTGCCAGCAGTTTACACCCAGCACAAGAGACCCAGTACTTC
>TRBV27|TRBJ2-1|TRBD1|.
CASNKQGARSYNEQFF
TGTGCCAGCAACAAACAGGGGGCGCGGTCCTACAATGAGCAGTTCTTC
>TRBV25-1|TRBJ1-2|.|.
CAINRVANYGYTF
TGTGCCATCAACAGGGTAGCTAACTATGGCTACACCTTC
>TRBV5-1|TRBJ1-5|.|few
CASSLSGARGQPQHF
TGCGCCAGCAGCCTCTCGGGGGCGCGAGGTCAGCCCCAGCATTTT
>TRBV20-1|TRBJ2-5|.|few
CSAALYAETQYF
TGCAGTGCCGCGCTTTACGCGGAGACCCAGTACTTC
>TRBV10-3|TRBJ2-1|TRBD2|many
CAISTPAGEDNEQFF
TGTGCCATCTCCACCCCGGCGGGGGAGGACAATGAGCAGTTCTTC
>TRBV12-3/TRBV12-4|TRBJ2-3|TRBD2|many
CASSFPSEAGETDTQYF
TGTGCCAGCAGTTTCCCTTCAGAAGCGGGAGAGACAGATACGCAGTATTTT
>TRBV15|TRBJ1-1|.|many
CATSRGPENTEAFF
TGTGCCACCAGCAGAGGTCCAGAGAACACTGAAGCTTTCTTT
>TRBV6-2/TRBV6-3|TRBJ2-1|TRBD2|.
CASSYAGTISYNEQFF
TGTGCCAGCAGTTATGCCGGGACTATTTCCTACAATGAGCAGTTCTTC
>TRBV25-1|TRBJ2-5|TRBD1|many
CASRGQFIETQYF
TGTGCCAGCAGGGGACAGTTTATAGAGACCCAGTACTTC
>TRBV5-1|TRBJ2-2|.|few
CASSDEGGNTGELFF
TGCGCCAGCAGCGACGAGGGGGGAAACACCGGGGAGCTGTTTTTT
>TRBV3-1|TRBJ2-3|.|many
CASSQVADTQYF
TGTGCCAGCAGCCAAGTAGCAGATACGCAGTATTTT
>TRBV20-1|TRBJ2-1|.|.
CSARNGERAGDEQFF
TGCAGTGCTAGAAACGGGGAGAGGGCCGGGGATGAGCAGTTCTTC
>TRBV5-1|TRBJ2-4|TRBD2|few
CASSPSKTSGGEAKNIQYF
TGCGCCAGCAGCCCGTCTAAGACTAGCGGGGGCGAAGCCAAAAACATTCAGTACTTC
>TRBV6-5|TRBJ2-5|.|many
CASSYRRGRVETQYF
TGTGCCAGCAGTTACCGAAGAGGCAGGGTGGAGACCCAGTACTTC
>TRBV9|TRBJ2-7|TRBD2|many
CASSNRMASGINEQYF
TGTGCCAGCAGCAACCGAATGGCTAGCGGGATTAACGAGCAGTACTTC
>TRBV13|TRBJ2-5|.|few
CASSQTGSQETQYF
TGTGCCAGCAGCCAAACCGGGAGCCAAGAGACCCAGTACTTC
>TRBV29-1|TRBJ2-2|.|many
CSADTTGELFF
TGCAGCGCAGACACGACCGGGGAGCTGTTTTTT
>TRBV9|TRBJ2-7|TRBD2|.
CASSEERESTYEQYF
TGTGCCAGCAGCGAGGAGCGGGAGTCAACGTACGAGCAGTACTTC
>TRBV28|TRBJ1-6|TRBD1|.
CASSFGDRDSPLHF
TGTGCCAGCAGTTTCGGGGACAGGGATTCACCCCTCCACTTT
>TRBV15|TRBJ2-7|TRBD2|.
CATSTGLAGEYEQYF
TGTGCCACCAGCACCGGACTAGCGGGAGAGTACGAGCAGTACTTC
>TRBV12-3/TRBV12-4|TRBJ2-5|.|.
CASSGPHGTQYF
TGTGCCAGCAGTGGGCCCCATGGGACCCAGTACTTC
>TRBV4-1|TRBJ2-5|.|few
CASSQAQVQETQYF
TGCGCCAGCAGCCAAGCACAGGTGCAAGAGACCCAGTACTTC
>TRBV5-5|TRBJ2-4|.|many
CASSSIPGLAKNIQYF
TGTGCCAGCAGCTCCATCCCGGGACTAGCCAAAAACATTCAGTACTTC
>TRBV10-3|TRBJ2-5|TRBD2|.
CAISPTSGGRQETQYF
TGTGCCATCAGCCCTACTAGCGGGGGGCGACAAGAGACCCAGTACTTC
>TRBV13|TRBJ2-1|TRBD2|.
CASSLLAGGVDEQFF
TGTGCCAGCAGCCTTCTTGCGGGAGGAGTGGATGAGCAGTTCTTC
>TRBV12-3/TRBV12-4|TRBJ1-3|.|many
CASSFRGSGFSGNTIYF
TGTGCCAGCAGTTTTAGGGGCAGCGGATTCTCTGGAAACACCATATATTTT
>TRBV28|TRBJ2-7|TRBD1|few
CASRPPRGRGYEQYF
TGTGCCAGCAGACCCCCCAGGGGGCGAGGGTACGAGCAGTACTTC
>TRBV21-1|TRBJ2-1|.|few
CASSKGLAATSSYNEQFF
TGTGCCAGCAGCAAAGGTCTAGCGGCCACAAGCTCCTACAATGAGCAGTTCTTC
>TRBV6-5|TRBJ2-7|TRBD2|few
CASISGTSGPYEQYF
TGTGCCAGCATTTCCGGGACTAGCGGGCCCTACGAGCAGTACTTC
>TRBV5-1|TRBJ2-1|.|many
CASSFGDPGRGEQFF
TGCGCCAGCAGCTTCGGGGATCCAGGGCGGGGTGAGCAGTTCTTC
>TRBV12-3/TRBV12-4|TRBJ2-2|TRBD2|few
CASSLASGRVGGELFF
TGTGCCAGCAGTTTGGCTAGCGGGAGGGTTGGCGGGGAGCTGTTTTTT
>TRBV19|TRBJ2-4|.|.
CASSIGAAGQAKNIQYF
TGTGCCAGTAGTATTGGAGCGGCGGGGCAAGCCAAAAACATTCAGTACTTC
>TRBV12-3/TRBV12-4|TRBJ1-1|.|many
CASSQRENANTEAFF
TGTGCCAGCAGCCAAAGGGAGAATGCGAACACTGAAGCTTTCTTT
>TRBV6-1|TRBJ1-1|.|.
CASKIRGDTEAFF
TGTGCCAGCAAGATACGGGGGGACACTGAAGCTTTCTTT
>TRBV10-1|TRBJ2-2|.|.
CASSEDKAGFVELFF
TGCGCCAGCAGTGAGGACAAGGCCGGTTTCGTGGAGCTGTTTTTT
>TRBV19|TRBJ2-7|.|.
CASSQIGQTYEQYF
TGTGCCAGTAGTCAGATTGGACAGACCTACGAGCAGTACTTC
>TRBV29-1|TRBJ1-1|.|.
CSVINTGMNTEAFF
TGCAGCGTCATAAACACAGGGATGAACACTGAAGCTTTCTTT
>TRBV20-1|TRBJ2-2|.|few
CSANAKGYGELFF
TGCAGTGCTAATGCCAAAGGTTACGGGGAGCTGTTTTTT
>TRBV6-5|TRBJ1-2|.|few
CASSYSQTATHGYTF
TGTGCCAGCAGTTACTCGCAGACGGCCACCCATGGCTACACCTTC
>TRBV12-3/TRBV12-4|TRBJ1-1|TRBD1|.
CASTLQGMNTEAFF
TGTGCCAGCACCCTACAGGGGATGAACACTGAAGCTTTCTTT